The 14 T cell receptor beta chains reported below all come from one sample, sequenced in a study of T-cell memory formation after mild COVID-19. Each CDR3 protein is one row after TCRdb ran MiXCR on the 5' RACE reads. The repertoire holds 350,000 to 400,000 distinct CDR3 sequences, around 15% seen once, with around a fifth in the top ten. Input material: PBMCs or a T cell subset sorted from them (not recorded which). The receptors were sampled from a man younger than 30 who had mild COVID-19 (a few samples of this study predate the infection). Cell type and time point are not known.

This clonotype was recorded a few times. The rearrangement uses TRBV5-1 and TRBJ2-3; possibly TRBD1 for D (5 bases). Germline CDR1 SGHRS, CDR2 YFSETQ. The CDR3 extends over 17 amino acids. V was shortened by 0 bases and J by 1 base, with 15 bases between the two germline ends. As DNA, the CDR3 is TGCGCCAGCAGCTTGGCCCGTAGGGGTCACCGCACAGATACGCAGTATTTT. Translating gives CASSLARRGHRTDTQYF.

The J gene is TRBJ2-1, the V gene TRBV28; D is unresolved. Germline V lookup: CDR1 MDHEN, CDR2 SYDVKM. The V end lost 9 bases, the J end lost 0 bases, and 12 bases lay between the germline ends. The CDR3 extends over 14 amino acids. CDR3 protein: CASNPVSSYNEQFF. CDR3 bases: TGTGCCAGTAACCCGGTGAGCTCCTACAATGAGCAGTTCTTC.

The chain joins TRBV12-3 or TRBV12-4 to TRBJ2-5; D is perhaps TRBD1 (6 bases). Trimming pared 6 bases from V and 3 bases from J, leaving 11 bases between. The CDR3 is 13 residues long. CDR3 in DNA: TGTGCCAGCAGGATACAGGGAAAAGAGACCCAGTACTTC. Protein product: CASRIQGKETQYF.

This clonotype was seen at least ten times. The CDR3 loop is CASSQEQLPSTDTQYF. In DNA form, the CDR3 reads TGCGCCAGCAGCCAAGAACAACTCCCTAGCACAGATACGCAGTATTTT. This rearrangement joins TRBV4-1 to TRBJ2-3; D unclear. Germline CDR1 and CDR2: MGHRA and YSYEKL. V was clipped by 0 bases and J by 0 bases, with 10 bases between them. The CDR3 extends over 16 amino acids.

In the case of this clonotype: One end of the junction varies from germline; a read error may be responsible. The chain uses TRBV6-5 and TRBJ1-2, with D uncertain. There are 13 residues in the CDR3. The germline gives CDR1 MNHEY, CDR2 SVGAGI. Here the CDR3 reads CASSYSGRLKKSF. CDR3 nucleotides: TGTGCCAGCAGTTACAGCGGCCGCTTGAAAAAATCCTTC.

The V and J genes are TRBV2 and TRBJ2-5; possible D gene TRBD2, 5 bases. Germline CDR1 is SNHLY and CDR2 is FYNNEI. This CDR3 comprises 13 residues. Trimming removed 4 bases at V and 4 bases at J, with 10 bases between. The CDR3 protein is CASSAVGGETQYF. For the CDR3, the DNA is TGTGCCAGCAGTGCCGTTGGAGGAGAGACCCAGTACTTC. Based on the CDR3 plus reference TRBV2 and TRBJ2-5, the full variable domain is EPEVTQTPSHQVTQMGQEVILRCVPISNHLYFYWYRQILGQKVEFLVSFYNNEISEKSEIFDDQFSVERPDGSNFTLKIRSTKLEDSAMYFCASSAVGGETQYFGPGTRLLVL.

This clonotype has more than one count but fewer than ten. This rearrangement joins TRBV27 to TRBJ1-2; 8 bases line up with TRBD1. The CDR3 extends over 17 amino acids. Germline CDR1 is MNHEY and CDR2 is SMNVEV (reference sequence). V dropped 4 bases and J dropped 5; count of bases not matched to a gene: 15. CDR3 loop: CASSSTDRGLPFYGYTF. CDR3 nucleotides: TGTGCCAGCAGTTCCACCGACAGGGGCCTTCCTTTTTATGGCTACACCTTC.

There are many counts of this clonotype. This chain links TRBV3-1 with TRBJ1-5; D not resolved. The length of the CDR3 is 16 residues. In germline, CDR1 is LGHDT, CDR2 YNNKEL (reference sequence). The germline V and J ends were trimmed by 2 bases and 8 bases, with 19 bases remaining between them. CDR3 in amino acids: CASSQSSGSRNKPQHF. CDR3 in DNA: TGTGCCAGCAGCCAATCCTCCGGGTCTCGAAATAAGCCCCAGCATTTT.

The chain is built from TRBV7-2 and TRBJ2-7, with a weak D call TRBD1 (6 bases). The germline V gene encodes CDR1 SGHTA and CDR2 FQGNSA. V lost 5 bases, J lost 2 bases, and 10 bases lay in between. The CDR3 spans 13 residues. CDR3 protein: CASSATGPYEQYF. CDR3 DNA: TGTGCCAGCAGCGCGACAGGACCCTACGAGCAGTACTTC.

This clonotype was seen ten or more times. J is TRBJ2-1 and V is TRBV5-1; possible D gene TRBD1, 6 bases. V was trimmed by 0 bases and J by 8 bases, leaving 15 bases between them. The V gene's germline CDR1 is SGHRS and CDR2 YFSETQ. The CDR3 is 15 amino acids. This chain's CDR3 is CASSLEGRKGDEQFF. The CDR3 region has the DNA TGCGCCAGCAGCTTGGAAGGAAGGAAGGGGGATGAGCAGTTCTTC.

The rearrangement joins TRBV5-1 to TRBJ1-2, with TRBD1 as a possible D gene (6 bases). There are 17 residues in the CDR3. The V end was cut by 0 bases, the J end by 0 bases, with 15 bases between. The germline gives CDR1 SGHRS, CDR2 YFSETQ. CDR3 bases: TGCGCCAGCAGCTTGGGTTGGACAGAAGCCTCTAACTATGGCTACACCTTC. This translates into CASSLGWTEASNYGYTF.

The V and J genes are TRBV23-1 and TRBJ1-6; 10 positions agree with TRBD1. TRBV23-1 is marked as an open reading frame, function uncertain. V shed 4 bases, J shed 9 bases, and the junction held 6 bases outside the gene matches. The CDR3 loop spans 15 amino acids. The CDR3 loop reads CASSLIDRGPSPLHF. In nucleotides, the CDR3 is TGCGCCAGCAGTCTCATAGACAGGGGGCCTTCACCCCTCCACTTT.

The chain combines TRBV9 with TRBJ2-1, with D possibly being TRBD1 (5 bases). V dropped 0 bases and J dropped 7 bases, with 5 bases sitting between them. Germline V gene sequence: CDR1 SGDLS, CDR2 YYNGEE. This CDR3 is built from 12 residues. DNA for the CDR3: TGTGCCAGCAGCGTAGCAGGGAATGAGCAGTTCTTC. Its protein product is CASSVAGNEQFF. Variable domain in full (rest from reference TRBV9 and TRBJ2-1): DSGVTQTPKHLITATGQRVTLRCSPRSGDLSVYWYQQSLDQGLQFLIQYYNGEERAKGNILERFSAQQFPDLHSELNLSSLELGDSALYFCASSVAGNEQFFGPGTRLTVL.

This clonotype was observed a handful of times. V usage is TRBV25-1 and J usage is TRBJ1-3, with D unclear. The V gene lost 10 bases and the J gene lost 2 bases, with 12 bases spanning the gap. This CDR3 has 13 amino acids. CDR1 is MGHDK, CDR2 SYGVNS, per germline. CDR3 DNA sequence: TGTGCCATCCAGGCCAGTACTGGAAACACCATATATTTT. It is translated as CAIQASTGNTIYF.